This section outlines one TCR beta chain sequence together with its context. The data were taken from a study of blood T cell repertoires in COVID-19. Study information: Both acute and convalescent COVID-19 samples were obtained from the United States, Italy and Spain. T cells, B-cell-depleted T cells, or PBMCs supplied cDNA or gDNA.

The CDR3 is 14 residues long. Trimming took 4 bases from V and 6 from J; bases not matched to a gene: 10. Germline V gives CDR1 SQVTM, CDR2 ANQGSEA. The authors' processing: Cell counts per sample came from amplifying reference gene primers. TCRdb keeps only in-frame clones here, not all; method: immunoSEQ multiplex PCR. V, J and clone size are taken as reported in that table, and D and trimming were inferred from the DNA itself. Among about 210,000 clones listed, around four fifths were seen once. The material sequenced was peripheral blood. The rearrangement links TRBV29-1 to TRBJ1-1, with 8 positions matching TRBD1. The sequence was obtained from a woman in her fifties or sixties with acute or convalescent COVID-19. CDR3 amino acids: CSVAPQGAHPEAFF. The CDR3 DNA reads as TGCAGCGTTGCACCTCAGGGGGCGCACCCTGAAGCTTTCTTT.